This T cell receptor (beta chain) appears in the sequencing data of a study of early T cells in non-severe SARS-CoV-2 infection. This clonotype has a count of ten or more. A read error may produce the germline difference seen at one junction end. Germline assignment: CDR1 SSHAT and CDR2 FNYEAQ (reference sequence). The CDR3 length is 14 residues. TCRdb re-derived calls from the 5' RACE reads in MiXCR, one entry per CDR3 protein. The data contain under 85,000 distinct CDR3 sequences, approximately 13% of them singletons. The clonotype comes from an adult who was a healthcare worker with PCR-confirmed SARS-CoV-2 infection or an uninfected control (not recorded which). The source material was whole blood. V gene TRBV7-7 combines with J gene TRBJ2-2; 11 bases align to TRBD2. This CDR3 is CASSLAGGTGELFF. The CDR3 bases are TGTGCTAGCAGCTTAGCGGGAGGGACCGGGGAGCTGTTTTTT. Full variable domain (missing parts from reference TRBV7-7 and TRBJ2-2): GAGVSQSPRYKVTKRGQDVTLRCDPISSHATLYWYQQALGQGPEFLTYFNYEAQPDKSGLPSDRFSAERPEGSISTLTIQRTEQRDSAMYRCASSLAGGTGELFFGEGSRLTVL.